The 3 T cell receptor beta chains presented below share a single source sample, sequenced in a study of shared clonotypes between healthy human individuals. TCRdb's copy holds only in-frame clones and misses some; the assay was immunoSEQ multiplex PCR. Of 550,000 to 650,000 clones in the sample, around 96% were seen once. CD8 cells regarded as naive lacked CD45RO, were positively chosen for CCR7, and omitted terminally differentiated effector memory CD45RA+ cells. The sequenced material came from naive CD8+ T cells sorted from blood. Source of these receptors: a woman aged 25 to 39 in good health.

The chain uses TRBV12-2 and TRBJ1-4. TRBV12-2 is described as a pseudogene. The CDR3 runs to 15 residues. In DNA, the CDR3 is TGTGCAAGTCGCTTAAGTGGACGGGTAAATGAAAAACTGTTTTTT. Amino acid sequence: CASRLSGRVNEKLFF.

There are a few counts of this clone. J is TRBJ2-7 and V is TRBV6-6; perhaps TRBD1 as D (5 bases). Germline V gene lookup returns CDR1 MNHNY and CDR2 SVGAGI (reference sequence). This CDR3 contains 13 residues. V lost 6 bases and J lost 2, with 11 bases in between. CDR3 DNA sequence: TGTGCCAGCAGCCGGACATCTACCTACGAGCAGTACTTC. As protein: CASSRTSTYEQYF.

CDR3: CASSADGGINEKLFF. The CDR3 DNA reads TGTGCCAGCAGCGCCGACGGAGGGATTAATGAAAAACTGTTTTTT. The V gene is TRBV9, the J gene TRBJ1-4; D call uncertain. CDR1 is SGDLS, CDR2 YYNGEE, per germline. Trimming left V 3 bases short and J 4 bases short, with 13 bases between. The CDR3 sequence is 15 residues long.